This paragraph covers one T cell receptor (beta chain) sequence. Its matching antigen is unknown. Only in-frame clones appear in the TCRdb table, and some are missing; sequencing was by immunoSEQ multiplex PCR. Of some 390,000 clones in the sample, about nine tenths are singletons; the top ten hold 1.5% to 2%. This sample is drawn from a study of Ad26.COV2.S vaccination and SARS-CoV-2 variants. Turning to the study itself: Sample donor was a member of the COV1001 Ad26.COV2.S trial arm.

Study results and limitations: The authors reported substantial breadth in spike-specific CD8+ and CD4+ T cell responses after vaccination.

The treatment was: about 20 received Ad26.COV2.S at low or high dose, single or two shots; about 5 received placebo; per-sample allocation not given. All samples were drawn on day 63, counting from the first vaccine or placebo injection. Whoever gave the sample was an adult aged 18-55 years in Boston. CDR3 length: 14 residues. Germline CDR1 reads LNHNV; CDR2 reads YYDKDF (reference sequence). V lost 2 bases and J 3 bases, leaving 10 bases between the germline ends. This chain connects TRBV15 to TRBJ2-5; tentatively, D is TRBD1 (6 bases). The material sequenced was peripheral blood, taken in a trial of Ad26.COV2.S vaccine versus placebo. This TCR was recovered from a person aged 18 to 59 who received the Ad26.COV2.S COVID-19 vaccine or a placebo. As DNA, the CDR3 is TGTGCCACCAGCAGAACGTCAGGGGAAGAGACCCAGTACTTC. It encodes CATSRTSGEETQYF.